Following are 23 T cell receptor beta chains from one sample sequenced in a study of cytomegalovirus exposure and HLA in healthy donors. PCR used 60 Vbeta primers and 13 Jbeta primers. Sequencing used immunoSEQ multiplex PCR; TCRdb keeps in-frame clones, though not all of them. Here the sample table reports tens of thousands of clones. The specimen was PBMCs. The receptors were sampled from a man younger than 35 in good health and CMV-seropositive.

This chain links TRBV30 with TRBJ1-1; TRBD1 is a possible D gene (5 bases). Trimming removed 5 bases from V and 7 bases from J, with 14 bases in between. The germline V gene encodes CDR1 GTSNPN and CDR2 SVGIG (reference sequence). CDR3 length: 12 residues. DNA for the CDR3: TGTGCCTGGGTACCAGGGTATGGTGAAGCTTTCTTT. It codes for CAWVPGYGEAFF.

This rearrangement joins TRBV4-2 to TRBJ1-2; 7 nucleotides match TRBD1. CDR1 is LGHNA and CDR2 is YNFKEQ in the germline V gene. V lost 0 bases, J lost 2 bases, and 3 bases stayed unmatched. This CDR3 is 15 amino acids long. The CDR3 here is CASSQEQGPNYGYTF. CDR3 nucleotide sequence: TGTGCCAGCAGCCAAGAACAGGGGCCGAACTATGGCTACACCTTC.

The gene calls are TRBV5-1 and TRBJ2-3, with D possibly being TRBD2 (5 bases). The V gene's germline CDR1 is SGHRS and CDR2 YFSETQ. V was cut by 3 bases and J by 3 bases, with 20 bases left in between. The CDR3 is 17 residues long. CDR3 sequence reads: CASSWPDFVGKTDTQYF. CDR3 coding DNA: TGCGCCAGCAGCTGGCCGGACTTCGTTGGTAAGACAGATACGCAGTATTTT.

The chain uses TRBV19 and TRBJ2-1, with 11 nucleotides matching TRBD2. With V trimmed by 3 bases and J by 9 bases, 7 bases remained unmatched. Germline CDR1 and CDR2: LNHDA and SQIVND (reference sequence). The CDR3 has 15 residues. CDR3 sequence reads: CASSIKFLAGGEQFF. CDR3 nucleotides: TGTGCCAGTAGTATCAAGTTCCTAGCGGGAGGTGAGCAGTTCTTC.

This chain links TRBV5-6 with TRBJ2-7; 10 nucleotides line up with TRBD1. The junction had 8 bases not matched to a gene; V was cut back by 5 bases and J by 6 bases. The CDR3 is 14 residues long. Germline V lookup: CDR1 SGHDT, CDR2 YYEEEE. The CDR3 protein is CASRLGTGAPEQYF. DNA for the CDR3: TGTGCCAGCAGATTAGGGACAGGGGCGCCCGAGCAGTACTTC. Combining the CDR3 with reference TRBV5-6 and TRBJ2-7 gives the whole variable domain DAGVTQSPTHLIKTRGQQVTLRCSPKSGHDTVSWYQQALGQGPQFIFQYYEEEERQRGNFPDRFSGHQFPNYSSELNVNALLLGDSALYLCASRLGTGAPEQYFGPGTRLTVT.

The chain carries TRBV7-3 and TRBJ2-2; TRBD2 aligns across 7 bases. Per the germline V gene, CDR1 is SGHTA and CDR2 is FQGTGA. V shed 4 bases and J 6 bases; nucleotides not matched to a gene: 2. CDR3 length equals 13 residues. CDR3 nucleotides: TGTGCCAGCAGCTCAGCGGGGCCCGGGGAGCTGTTTTTT. This gives the protein CASSSAGPGELFF.

The chain recombines TRBV5-4 with TRBJ2-2; no clear D. Germline assignment: CDR1 SGHNT and CDR2 YYREEE (reference sequence). V shed 3 bases and J shed 3 bases, with 6 bases lying between them. The CDR3 sequence is 13 residues long. The CDR3 nucleotides read TGTGCCAGCAGCTCACAGTACACCGGGGAGCTGTTTTTT. Its translation: CASSSQYTGELFF.

This sequence joins TRBV28 and TRBJ1-2; D is ambiguous. Germline-derived CDR1 and CDR2 are MDHEN and SYDVKM. The CDR3 is 15 residues long. V dropped 1 base and J dropped 8 bases, with 17 bases sitting between them. The CDR3 here is CASSLLGPYLGGYTF. The CDR3 coding sequence is TGTGCCAGCAGTTTATTAGGCCCATACCTGGGCGGCTACACCTTC.

The chain joins TRBV13 to TRBJ2-3; D ambiguous. V was clipped by 6 bases and J by 4 bases, with 8 bases between them. The CDR3 has 12 amino acids. Germline loops: CDR1 PRHDT, CDR2 FYEKMQ (reference sequence). The CDR3 region has the DNA TGTGCCAGCAGACTGAGCGCAGATACGCAGTATTTT. Protein: CASRLSADTQYF.

V usage is TRBV5-4 and J usage is TRBJ2-3; D perhaps matches TRBD1 (6 bases). Trimming took 3 bases from V and 3 from J, leaving 14 bases between them. This CDR3 has 15 residues. CDR1 is SGHNT, CDR2 YYREEE, per germline (reference sequence). CDR3 sequence: CASSSQIGGTDTQYF. In DNA, the CDR3 is TGTGCCAGCAGCTCCCAGATAGGGGGAACAGATACGCAGTATTTT.

CDR3 sequence (DNA): TGTGCCACCAGCACCCGGGACAGCTACACCACAGATACGCAGTATTTT. Amino acids: CATSTRDSYTTDTQYF. The chain uses TRBV15 and TRBJ2-3, with TRBD1 matching 7 bases. This CDR3 contains 16 residues. CDR1 is LNHNV and CDR2 is YYDKDF in the germline V gene (reference sequence). V was clipped by 4 bases and J by 2 bases; unmatched bases: 9.

The chain has TRBV5-6 and TRBJ2-7; 10 bases match TRBD2. The germline V gene encodes CDR1 SGHDT and CDR2 YYEEEE. The ends lost 6 bases at V and 3 bases at J; junction bases unmatched: 6. The CDR3 has 14 residues. Here the CDR3 DNA reads TGTGCCAGCAAACCGGGACTAGCGTTCTACGAGCAGTACTTC. Protein: CASKPGLAFYEQYF.

The CDR3 coding sequence is TGTGCCAGCAGTTTGAGCGGGGTTGCTTGGGAGCAGTACTTC. This gives the protein CASSLSGVAWEQYF. This rearrangement joins TRBV28 to TRBJ2-7; 7 nucleotides align to TRBD2. Looked up from germline, CDR1 is MDHEN and CDR2 is SYDVKM. After removal of 3 bases from V and 7 bases from J, the junction contained 9 bases not matched to a gene. The CDR3 has 14 amino acids. Full variable domain (rest looked up from reference TRBV28 and TRBJ2-7): DVKVTQSSRYLVKRTGEKVFLECVQDMDHENMFWYRQDPGLGLRLIYFSYDVKMKEKGDIPEGYSVSREKKERFSLILESASTNQTSMYLCASSLSGVAWEQYFGPGTRLTVT.

The V gene is TRBV28, the J gene TRBJ2-3; D perhaps matches TRBD1 (6 bases). The CDR3 contains 13 residues. The germline V gene has CDR1 MDHEN and CDR2 SYDVKM. The V and J ends lost 5 bases and 9 bases respectively, with 15 bases between them. In DNA form, the CDR3 reads TGTGCCAGCAGTATCCCTTCAGGGGTCACGCAGTATTTT. It is translated as CASSIPSGVTQYF.

The gene calls are TRBV30 and TRBJ1-5, with TRBD1 matching 8 bases. This CDR3 is 14 amino acids long. The junction had 8 bases not matched to a gene; V was cut back by 4 bases and J by 6 bases. Germline CDR1 reads GTSNPN; CDR2 reads SVGIG (reference sequence). The CDR3 here is CAWTSGGAGQPQHF. For the CDR3, the DNA is TGTGCCTGGACCTCAGGGGGCGCGGGTCAGCCCCAGCATTTT.

The chain uses TRBV6-6 and TRBJ2-5; D may be TRBD2 (6 bases). Between the trimmed V and J ends, which lost 0 bases and 1 base, there was a span of 12 bases. CDR1 MNHNY and CDR2 SVGAGI come from the germline V gene (reference sequence). The CDR3 consists of 16 residues. The CDR3 loop is CASSYSGPGSQETQYF. Written as DNA, the CDR3 is TGTGCCAGCAGTTACTCAGGGCCCGGGAGCCAAGAGACCCAGTACTTC.

V usage is TRBV9 and J usage is TRBJ1-2; D uncertain. Per the germline V gene, CDR1 is SGDLS and CDR2 is YYNGEE. The CDR3 runs to 17 residues. V gave up 6 bases and J gave up 0 bases, with 21 bases separating them. The CDR3 coding sequence is TGTGCCAGCACTGGGCCCGAGGGTTACTTAGCTAACTATGGCTACACCTTC. The encoded protein is CASTGPEGYLANYGYTF.

This chain links TRBV27 with TRBJ1-1, with TRBD1 matching 7 bases. The V segment lost 5 bases and the J segment 5 bases; nucleotides outside the gene matches: 5. The germline V gene has CDR1 MNHEY and CDR2 SMNVEV (reference sequence). The CDR3 contains 13 residues. In DNA form, the CDR3 reads TGTGCCAGCAGTGTACAGGGGAGAACTGAAGCTTTCTTT. Protein sequence: CASSVQGRTEAFF.

The gene calls are TRBV4-2 and TRBJ2-7, with a weak D call TRBD1 (5 bases). The CDR3 totals 13 residues. With 5 bases removed from V and 2 bases from J, the gap between germline ends came to 10 bases. In germline, CDR1 is LGHNA, CDR2 YNFKEQ. DNA of the CDR3: TGTGCCAGCAGCTTCGACAGAACCTACGAGCAGTACTTC. Its translation: CASSFDRTYEQYF.

The chain uses TRBV6-1 and TRBJ2-5; 7 nucleotides match TRBD2. Trimming took 0 bases from V and 2 from J; bases not matched to a gene: 0. The germline gives CDR1 MNHNS, CDR2 SASEGT. This CDR3 has 14 residues. CDR3 amino acids: CASSEAGLQETQYF. CDR3 coding DNA: TGTGCCAGCAGTGAAGCGGGACTACAAGAGACCCAGTACTTC.

J is TRBJ1-2 and V is TRBV6-1; D is unresolved. Between the trimmed V and J ends, which lost 1 base and 7 bases, there was a span of 13 bases. Germline assignment: CDR1 MNHNS and CDR2 SASEGT. This CDR3 contains 14 residues. CDR3 coding DNA: TGTGCCAGCAGTGAAGGAGCGGCCCCCGGTGGCTACACCTTC. Its translation: CASSEGAAPGGYTF.

The V call is TRBV16, the J call TRBJ1-3, with D uncertain. The CDR3 loop spans 15 amino acids. The germline gives CDR1 KGHSY, CDR2 FQNENV. Trimming pared 7 bases from V and 0 bases from J, leaving 13 bases between. The CDR3 DNA sequence: TGTGCCAGCATTAGAGGCAGCAACTCTGGAAACACCATATATTTT. This codes for CASIRGSNSGNTIYF.

This rearrangement joins TRBV30 to TRBJ2-7; D gene ambiguous. CDR3 length equals 11 residues. Between the trimmed V and J ends, which lost 0 bases and 4 bases, there was a span of 4 bases. Germline values: CDR1 GTSNPN, CDR2 SVGIG (reference sequence). DNA of the CDR3: TGTGCCTGGAGTGTAGAGTACGAGCAGTACTTC. Translating gives CAWSVEYEQYF.